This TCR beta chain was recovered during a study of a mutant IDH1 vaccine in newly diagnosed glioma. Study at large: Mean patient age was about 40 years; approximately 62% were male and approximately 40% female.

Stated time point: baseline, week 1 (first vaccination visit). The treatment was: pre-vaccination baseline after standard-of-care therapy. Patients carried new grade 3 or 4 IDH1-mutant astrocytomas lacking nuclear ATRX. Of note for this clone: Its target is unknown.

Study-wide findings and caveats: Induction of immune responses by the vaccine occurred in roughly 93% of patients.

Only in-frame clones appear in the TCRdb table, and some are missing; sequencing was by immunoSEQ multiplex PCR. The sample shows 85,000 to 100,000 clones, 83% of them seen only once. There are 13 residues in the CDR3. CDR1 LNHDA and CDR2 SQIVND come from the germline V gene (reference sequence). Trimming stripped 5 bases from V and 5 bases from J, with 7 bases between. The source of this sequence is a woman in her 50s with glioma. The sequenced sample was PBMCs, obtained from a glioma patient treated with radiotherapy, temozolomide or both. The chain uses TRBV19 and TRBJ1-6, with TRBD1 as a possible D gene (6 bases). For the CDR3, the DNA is TGTGCCAGTAGTCAGGGGAATAATTCACCCCTCCACTTT. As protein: CASSQGNNSPLHF.